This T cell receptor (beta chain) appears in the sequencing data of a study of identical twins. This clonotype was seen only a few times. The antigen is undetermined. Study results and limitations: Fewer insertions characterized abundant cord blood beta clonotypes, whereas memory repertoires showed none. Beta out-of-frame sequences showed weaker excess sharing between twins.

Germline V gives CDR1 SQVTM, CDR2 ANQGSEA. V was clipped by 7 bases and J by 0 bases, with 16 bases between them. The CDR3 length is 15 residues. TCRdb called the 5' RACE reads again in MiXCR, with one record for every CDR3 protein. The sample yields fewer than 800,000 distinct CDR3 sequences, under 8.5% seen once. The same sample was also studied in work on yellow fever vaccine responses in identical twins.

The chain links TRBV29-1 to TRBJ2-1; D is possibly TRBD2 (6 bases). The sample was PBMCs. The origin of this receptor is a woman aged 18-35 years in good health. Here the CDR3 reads CSGRAGSSSYNEQFF. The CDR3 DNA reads TGCAGCGGGCGAGCGGGCTCCAGCTCCTACAATGAGCAGTTCTTC.